Shown below are 26 T cell receptor beta chains from a single sample sequenced in a study of follicular helper T cells after annual influenza vaccination. As to time point: 2014-2015 season, pre-vaccination. The method was immunoSEQ multiplex PCR; TCRdb's version includes in-frame clones alone and lacks a portion of them. This table holds 7,500 to 9,500 clones, roughly 82% found once. Sequences were derived from CXCR5+ CD38- circulating T follicular helper cells from blood, sampled on the day of influenza vaccination. Subset in this sample: circulating Tfh, non-naive CD4+CXCR5+PD-1+ (ICOS+CD38+ or ICOS-CD38-). These receptors were obtained from an adult who received the influenza vaccine.

This rearrangement joins TRBV29-1 to TRBJ1-2; tentatively, D is TRBD1 (5 bases). The CDR3 runs 12 residues. V dropped 6 bases and J dropped 3 bases, with 11 bases sitting between them. The germline V gene encodes CDR1 SQVTM and CDR2 ANQGSEA. The CDR3 DNA follows: TGCAGCGTCCTCGACAGATACTATGGCTACACCTTC. This encodes CSVLDRYYGYTF. The full variable domain, in which reference TRBV29-1 and TRBJ1-2 provide the parts outside the CDR3, is SAVISQKPSRDICQRGTSLTIQCQVDSQVTMMFWYRQQPGQSLTLIATANQGSEATYESGFVIDKFPISRPNLTFSTLTVSNMSPEDSSIYLCSVLDRYYGYTFGSGTRLTVV.

CDR3 amino acids: CASSLNPTGLGEGYTF. In DNA form, the CDR3 reads TGTGCCAGCAGCTTAAACCCGACAGGGTTAGGGGAAGGCTACACCTTC. The rearrangement uses TRBV7-3 and TRBJ1-2; 7 bases are a match to TRBD1. V lost 1 base to trimming and J lost 8 bases; unmatched junction nucleotides: 13. CDR1 and CDR2 (germline): SGHTA, FQGTGA. CDR3 size: 16 residues.

CDR3 nucleotide sequence: TGTGCCAGCAGCTTCTGGACTGGGTCCACTGAAGCTTTCTTT. Its protein is CASSFWTGSTEAFF. The chain joins TRBV7-9 to TRBJ1-1, with no clear D. From germline, CDR1 is SEHNR and CDR2 FQNEAQ (reference sequence). Trimming removed 3 bases from V and 4 bases from J, with 12 bases in between. The CDR3 runs 14 residues. The whole variable domain, remainder taken from reference TRBV7-9 and TRBJ1-1, is DTGVSQNPRHKITKRGQNVTFRCDPISEHNRLYWYRQTLGQGPEFLTYFQNEAQLEKSRLLSDRFSAERPKGSFSTLEIQRTEQGDSAMYLCASSFWTGSTEAFFGQGTRLTVV.

This clone was seen only once. The chain links TRBV7-8 to TRBJ1-3; a possible D gene is TRBD1 (5 bases). This CDR3 has 16 residues. V gave up 8 bases and J gave up 0 bases, with 17 bases separating them. Germline V gene sequence: CDR1 SGHVS, CDR2 FQNEAQ. Here the CDR3 DNA reads TGTGCCAGCGGGTTATTGGCAGGGTTCTCTGGAAACACCATATATTTT. The encoded protein is CASGLLAGFSGNTIYF.

This sequence joins TRBV7-2 and TRBJ2-1, with a tentative D call TRBD1 (6 bases). Trimming shortened V by 5 bases and J by 3 bases, and 14 bases separated the two germline ends. This CDR3 contains 15 residues. Germline V gene sequence: CDR1 SGHTA, CDR2 FQGNSA. The CDR3 bases are TGTGCCAGCAGCCTGCAGGGGTCCCTCTACAATGAGCAGTTCTTC. Translating it yields CASSLQGSLYNEQFF. Combining the CDR3 with reference TRBV7-2 and TRBJ2-1 gives the whole variable domain GAGVSQSPSNKVTEKGKDVELRCDPISGHTALYWYRQSLGQGLEFLIYFQGNSAPDKSGLPSDRFSAERTGGSVSTLTIQRTQQEDSAVYLCASSLQGSLYNEQFFGPGTRLTVL.

This clone has only a few counts. The chain carries TRBV2 and TRBJ2-7; D is perhaps TRBD1 (6 bases). Germline V gene sequence: CDR1 SNHLY, CDR2 FYNNEI. V lost 7 bases, J lost 2 bases, and 15 bases lay in between. CDR3 size: 14 residues. This CDR3 reads CASTKQGLTYEQYF. The CDR3 DNA follows: TGTGCCAGCACGAAACAGGGCCTCACCTACGAGCAGTACTTC.

V gene TRBV6-5 combines with J gene TRBJ1-5; possible D gene TRBD1, 6 bases. The CDR3 has 13 amino acids. The germline gives CDR1 MNHEY, CDR2 SVGAGI. The V gene lost 3 bases and the J gene lost 8 bases, with 11 bases spanning the gap. Here the CDR3 DNA reads TGTGCCAGCAGTTATGACAGGAGGAAGCCCCAGCATTTT. This codes for CASSYDRRKPQHF.

The V call is TRBV5-4, the J call TRBJ1-2; weak D call: TRBD1 (6 bases). V lost 4 bases and J lost 4, with 14 bases in between. CDR3 length equals 14 residues. From germline, CDR1 is SGHNT and CDR2 YYREEE (reference sequence). The CDR3 DNA is TGTGCCAGCAGCGGAGGGACAAATCCCTATGGCTACACCTTC. It encodes CASSGGTNPYGYTF.

CDR3 DNA: TGTGCCAGCAGTGAGCGTCAGGACAATCAGCCCCAGCATTTT. This gives the protein CASSERQDNQPQHF. The V call is TRBV2, the J call TRBJ1-5, with unresolved D. Trimming left V 3 bases short and J 3 bases short, with 9 bases between. Germline V gene data show CDR1 as SNHLY and CDR2 as FYNNEI. The CDR3 length is 14 residues.

This sequence joins TRBV11-2 and TRBJ1-1, with D tentatively TRBD1 (5 bases). The germline V and J ends were trimmed by 5 bases and 1 base, with 14 bases remaining between them. CDR3 length: 15 amino acids. Germline V gene lookup returns CDR1 SGHAT and CDR2 FQNNGV. For the CDR3, the DNA is TGTGCCAGCAGCCTCCGGCTGGGGGGGAACACTGAAGCTTTCTTT. Translating gives CASSLRLGGNTEAFF.

The chain is built from TRBV18 and TRBJ1-1; D may be TRBD1 (5 bases). The CDR3 is made up of 15 amino acids. CDR1 KGHSH and CDR2 LQKENI come from the germline V gene. V was cut by 1 base and J by 3 bases, with 12 bases left in between. CDR3: CASSPLGDGDTEAFF. DNA for the CDR3: TGTGCCAGCTCACCACTTGGGGACGGGGACACTGAAGCTTTCTTT.

The gene calls are TRBV18 and TRBJ2-7, with D perhaps matching TRBD1 (5 bases). This CDR3 is built from 13 residues. Germline loops: CDR1 KGHSH, CDR2 LQKENI. Between the trimmed V and J ends, which lost 3 bases and 5 bases, there was a span of 11 bases. This CDR3 is CASSPGSTDEQYF. For the CDR3, the DNA is TGTGCCAGCTCACCGGGGTCGACAGACGAGCAGTACTTC. The full variable domain, rest sourced from reference TRBV18 and TRBJ2-7, is NAGVMQNPRHLVRRRGQEARLRCSPMKGHSHVYWYRQLPEEGLKFMVYLQKENIIDESGMPKERFSAEFPKEGPSILRIQQVVRGDSAAYFCASSPGSTDEQYFGPGTRLTVT.

The V gene is TRBV19, the J gene TRBJ1-2, with D possibly matching TRBD1 (6 bases). CDR1 is LNHDA, CDR2 SQIVND, per germline (reference sequence). Deletions cut 3 bases from V and 4 bases from J, with 6 bases between. This CDR3 has 12 amino acids. DNA for the CDR3: TGTGCCAGTAGTATGGACAGCTATGGCTACACCTTC. Its protein is CASSMDSYGYTF.

This clone was observed a few times. V gene TRBV11-3 combines with J gene TRBJ2-7; D gene unclear. The CDR3 covers 13 residues. Trimming left V 2 bases short and J 3 bases short, with 8 bases between. Germline CDR1 reads SGHNT; CDR2 reads YENEEA. CDR3 residues: CASSLTVGYEQYF. The CDR3 DNA sequence: TGTGCCAGCAGCTTAACAGTGGGCTACGAGCAGTACTTC.

The chain recombines TRBV21-1 with TRBJ1-2; TRBD1 is the table's D call, not checked against the DNA. TRBV21-1 is assigned pseudogene status. This CDR3 spans 13 amino acids. The CDR3 loop reads CATSSGHSNGYTF. The CDR3 coding sequence is TGTGCCACCTCATCTGGACACAGCAATGGCTACACCTTC.

This clone has just one count. The chain is built from TRBV29-1 and TRBJ1-1; possibly TRBD1 for D (6 bases). The CDR3 runs to 12 residues. Germline V lookup: CDR1 SQVTM, CDR2 ANQGSEA. V lost 8 bases to trimming and J lost 1 base, with 11 bases between them. The CDR3 DNA sequence: TGCAGCACCCGGACAGCGAACACTGAAGCTTTCTTT. Its protein product is CSTRTANTEAFF.

This chain uses TRBV21-1 with TRBJ2-3; the DNA was not used to check the table's D call, TRBD2. TRBV21-1 is tagged as a pseudogene. There are 15 residues in the CDR3. In DNA form, the CDR3 reads TGTGCCAGCACCGGATCACCACAGGGAGGGTATACGCAGTATTTT. Translating it yields CASTGSPQGGYTQYF.

This chain links TRBV5-5 with TRBJ2-7; D ambiguous. Per the germline V gene, CDR1 is SGHKS and CDR2 is YYEKEE (reference sequence). V was trimmed by 4 bases and J by 0 bases, leaving 11 bases between them. This CDR3 has 14 residues. The CDR3 loop reads CASSTDVSSYEQYF. Written as DNA, the CDR3 is TGTGCCAGCAGCACGGACGTTAGCTCCTACGAGCAGTACTTC.

This clone was detected only once. The J gene is TRBJ2-1, the V gene TRBV21-1; TRBD1, as called in the table, went unchecked against the DNA. TRBV21-1 counts as a pseudogene. This CDR3 region has 14 residues. Here the CDR3 reads CASSSGAQDNEQFF. The CDR3 region has the DNA TGTGCCAGCAGCTCAGGCGCCCAAGACAATGAGCAGTTCTTC.

The chain recombines TRBV6-7 with TRBJ1-5, with D possibly matching TRBD1 (6 bases). TRBV6-7 is treated as an ORF (open reading frame) with a function not yet certain. The CDR3 length is 14 residues. V lost 7 bases and J lost 7, with 17 bases in between. The CDR3 reads CASTPREGEQPQHF. CDR3 nucleotide sequence: TGTGCCAGCACCCCCCGGGAGGGGGAGCAGCCCCAGCATTTT.

The chain joins TRBV15 to TRBJ2-5; D may correspond to TRBD1 or TRBD2 (5 bases each). Germline V gene sequence: CDR1 LNHNV, CDR2 YYDKDF (reference sequence). Trimming left V 3 bases short and J 2 bases short, with 16 bases between. The CDR3 covers 16 residues. The CDR3 DNA is TGTGCCACCAGCAGGATGCCCGGGACCGAGCAAGAGACCCAGTACTTC. Translating gives CATSRMPGTEQETQYF.

CDR3: CASSPTRSGDGYTF. The CDR3 DNA follows: TGTGCCAGCAGCCCAACACGGTCGGGGGATGGCTACACCTTC. The genes are TRBV7-2 and TRBJ1-2, with D tentatively TRBD1 (5 bases). Germline V gene data show CDR1 as SGHTA and CDR2 as FQGNSA. V lost 5 bases and J lost 6, with 16 bases in between. CDR3 length: 14 amino acids.

The chain employs TRBV7-2 and TRBJ1-1; D might be TRBD1 (6 bases). Germline CDR1 is SGHTA and CDR2 is FQGNSA. The germline V and J ends were trimmed by 6 bases and 0 bases, with 11 bases remaining between them. The CDR3 runs 14 residues. Here the CDR3 DNA reads TGTGCCAGCAGACAAGGACAGCTGAACACTGAAGCTTTCTTT. This codes for CASRQGQLNTEAFF.

V usage is TRBV11-2 and J usage is TRBJ2-6, with 7 bases that match TRBD1. This CDR3 has 15 residues. Germline assignment: CDR1 SGHAT and CDR2 FQNNGV. V lost 6 bases and J lost 2; bases outside the gene matches: 4. CDR3 coding DNA: TGTGCCAGCAGATTCACAGGGGCTGGGGCCAACGTCCTGACTTTC. Translated, it gives CASRFTGAGANVLTF.

CDR3 sequence reads: CASSWRGADQPQHF. Written as DNA, the CDR3 is TGTGCCAGTAGCTGGCGGGGGGCCGATCAGCCCCAGCATTTT. This rearrangement joins TRBV19 to TRBJ1-5, with TRBD1 as a possible D gene (6 bases). Trimming shortened V by 6 bases and J by 5 bases, and 14 bases separated the two germline ends. CDR1 and CDR2 from the germline V gene are LNHDA and SQIVND (reference sequence). This CDR3 is built from 14 residues.

The chain carries TRBV7-8 and TRBJ1-1, with D unclear. CDR3 length equals 15 residues. V was trimmed by 5 bases and J by 1 base, leaving 14 bases between them. Germline CDR1 is SGHVS and CDR2 is FQNEAQ. The CDR3 coding sequence is TGTGCCAGCAGCCTTACGACGGCCGAGAACACTGAAGCTTTCTTT. It encodes CASSLTTAENTEAFF.